The T cell receptor (beta chain) described here comes from a study of post-analysis software for immune sequencing data. In this sample, this clonotype turned up a few times. Its antigen is unidentified. TCR beta libraries were prepared from cDNA with unique molecular identifiers. A single record per CDR3 protein comes from TCRdb applying MiXCR to the PCR reads. Here the sample spans some 690,000 distinct CDR3 sequences, around 27% being singletons. Findings and caveats of the study: Versus controls, multiple sclerosis patients showed significantly lower diversity (normalized Chao1).

The clonotype originates from a girl aged 5-17 years with multiple sclerosis. Sequenced input: blood.

The CDR3: CAIRQASDQPQHF. DNA for the CDR3: TGTGCCATCAGGCAGGCCAGCGATCAGCCCCAGCATTTT. The rearrangement joins TRBV10-3 to TRBJ1-5; the D is unclear. The CDR3 contains 13 residues. Looked up from germline, CDR1 is ENHRY and CDR2 is SYGVKD. V was cut by 6 bases and J by 5 bases, with 11 bases left in between.